Detailed here is one T cell receptor beta chain. Its antigen remains unidentified. V was pared by 5 bases and J by 6 bases, with 8 bases of the junction left unmatched. Germline CDR1 SGHRS, CDR2 YFSETQ. The CDR3 length is 15 residues. The sample is drawn from a study of T-cell reconstitution after alpha-beta-depleted transplantation in children. Molecular barcoding with unique molecular identifiers was used for the TCRbeta library. TCRdb re-called the PCR reads through MiXCR, storing one row per CDR3 protein. The sample consists of fewer than 750,000 distinct CDR3 sequences, 25% to 30% of them appearing once. General study points: Newly generated T cells supplied most T-cell counts and diversity one year post-transplant.

The receptor was derived from a boy less than two years old with Wiskott-Aldrich syndrome, due to receive a stem cell transplant. The specimen was PBMCs, collected before TCRalphabeta/CD19-depleted stem cell transplant. V usage is TRBV5-1 and J usage is TRBJ2-1; 10 bases map to TRBD2. Here the CDR3 reads CASRAEAGGCNEQFF. The CDR3 DNA reads TGCGCCAGCAGGGCTGAAGCGGGGGGGTGCAATGAGCAGTTCTTC.